This T cell receptor beta chain was sequenced in a study of blood T cell repertoires in COVID-19. Trimming removed 6 bases from V and 3 bases from J, with 14 bases in between. The CDR3 consists of 14 residues. CDR1 and CDR2 (germline): LNHDA, SQIVND (reference sequence). Libraries were prepared by immunoSEQ multiplex PCR; TCRdb keeps only in-frame clonotypes and omits some of them. The sample lists a few hundred thousand clones, around nine tenths occurring once. This clonotype was sampled from a woman in her thirties or forties who had recovered from COVID-19. The rearrangement joins TRBV19 to TRBJ1-2; tentative D call: TRBD1 (5 bases). Sequencing was performed on PBMCs or T cells enriched from blood (not recorded which). CDR3 loop: CASRHPGDYYGYTF. CDR3 DNA: TGTGCCAGTAGACACCCGGGGGATTACTATGGCTACACCTTC.